Sequencing of this T cell receptor (beta chain) was carried out in a study of blood T cell repertoires in COVID-19. Looking at the study overall: There were acute and convalescent COVID-19 samples, and they came from the United States, Italy and Spain. Nucleic acid was either cDNA or gDNA, and it came from T cells, B-cell-depleted T cells, or PBMCs.

Germline V gene sequence: CDR1 SNHLY, CDR2 FYNNEI. The CDR3 consists of 14 residues. V was pared by 5 bases and J by 0 bases, with 10 bases between. As originally analysed: Estimation of nucleated cell counts was performed using reference gene primer amplification. Using immunoSEQ multiplex PCR, the repertoire was profiled, and TCRdb retains in-frame clones only, with some absent. That table furnishes V, J and clone size, whereas the DNA furnished D and trimming. The sample has approximately 50,000 clones; around 92% are singletons. The chain recombines TRBV2 with TRBJ1-2, with a possible D match to TRBD1 (6 bases). The TCR was taken from a man aged 50-59 years with active COVID-19. Sequencing used peripheral blood. The CDR3 coding sequence is TGTGCCAGCAGTACTGGACAGACTAACTATGGCTACACCTTC. Protein sequence: CASSTGQTNYGYTF.